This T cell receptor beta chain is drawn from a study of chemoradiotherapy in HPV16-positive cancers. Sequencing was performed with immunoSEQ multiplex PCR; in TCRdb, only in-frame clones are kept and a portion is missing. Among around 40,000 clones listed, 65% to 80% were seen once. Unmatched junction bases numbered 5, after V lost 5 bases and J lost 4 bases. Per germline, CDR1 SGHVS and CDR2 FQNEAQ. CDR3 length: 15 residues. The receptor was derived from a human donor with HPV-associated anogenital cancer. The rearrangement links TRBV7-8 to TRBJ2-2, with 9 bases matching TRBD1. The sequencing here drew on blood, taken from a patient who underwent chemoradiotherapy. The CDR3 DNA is TGTGCCAGCAGCCCCGGGACAGGGATCACCGGGGAGCTGTTTTTT. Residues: CASSPGTGITGELFF. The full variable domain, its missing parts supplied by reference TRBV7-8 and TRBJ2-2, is GAGVSQSPRYKVAKRGQDVALRCDPISGHVSLFWYQQALGQGPEFLTYFQNEAQLDKSGLPSDRFFAERPEGSVSTLKIQRTQQEDSAVYLCASSPGTGITGELFFGEGSRLTVL.